This paragraph covers one TCR beta chain sequence. The record originates from a study of shared clonotypes between healthy human individuals. Germline assignment: CDR1 SGHDT and CDR2 YYEEEE. Trimming cost V 3 bases and J 7 bases; bases outside gene matches: 9. The CDR3 loop spans 14 amino acids. Data came from immunoSEQ multiplex PCR; TCRdb stores just in-frame clones and leaves some out. The sample lists more than 2,000,000 clones, 90% to 95% occurring once. The chain couples TRBV5-6 to TRBJ1-2; TRBD1 matches at 7 bases. The clonotype was recovered from a man between 18 and 29 years old in good health. The specimen sequenced was naive CD4+ T cells sorted from blood. Subset denoted: CD45RA+ positively selected. The CDR3 DNA sequence: TGTGCCAGCAGCTCGACGGGACAGCTCGGTGGCTACACCTTC. Its protein product is CASSSTGQLGGYTF.